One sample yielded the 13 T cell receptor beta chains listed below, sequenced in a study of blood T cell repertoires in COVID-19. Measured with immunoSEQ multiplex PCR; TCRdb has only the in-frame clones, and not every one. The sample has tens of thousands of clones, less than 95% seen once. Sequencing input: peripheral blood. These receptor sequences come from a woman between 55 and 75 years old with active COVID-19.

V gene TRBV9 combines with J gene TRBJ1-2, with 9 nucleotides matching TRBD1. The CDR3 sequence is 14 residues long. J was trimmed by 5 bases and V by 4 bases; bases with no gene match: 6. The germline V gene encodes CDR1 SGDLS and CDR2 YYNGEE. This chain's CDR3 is CASSPGQGGYGYTF. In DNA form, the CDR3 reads TGTGCCAGCAGCCCGGGACAGGGTGGGTATGGCTACACCTTC.

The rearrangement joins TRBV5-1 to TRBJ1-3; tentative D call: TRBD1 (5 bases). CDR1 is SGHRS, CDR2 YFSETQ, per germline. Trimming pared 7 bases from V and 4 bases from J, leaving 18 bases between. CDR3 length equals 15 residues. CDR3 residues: CASARQGGKGNTIYF. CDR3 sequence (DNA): TGCGCCAGCGCTAGGCAGGGAGGGAAAGGAAACACCATATATTTT.

DNA for the CDR3: TGTGCCAGCAGCCAAGGCGGGATCTACAATGAGCAGTTCTTC. Translation: CASSQGGIYNEQFF. The rearrangement uses TRBV3-1 (or the pseudogene TRBV3-2) and TRBJ2-1, with TRBD2 as a possible D gene (6 bases). The CDR3 is 14 amino acids. The ends were cut back, 1 base at V and 3 bases at J, with 7 bases in the middle. Germline CDR1 LGHDT, CDR2 YNNKEL (reference sequence).

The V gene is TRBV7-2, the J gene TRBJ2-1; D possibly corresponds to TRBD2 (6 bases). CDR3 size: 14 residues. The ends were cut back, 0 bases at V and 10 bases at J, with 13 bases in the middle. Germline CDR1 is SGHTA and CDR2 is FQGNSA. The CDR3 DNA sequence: TGTGCCAGCAGCTTAGCGTACGGAGGGAGGGAGCAGTTCTTC. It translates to CASSLAYGGREQFF.

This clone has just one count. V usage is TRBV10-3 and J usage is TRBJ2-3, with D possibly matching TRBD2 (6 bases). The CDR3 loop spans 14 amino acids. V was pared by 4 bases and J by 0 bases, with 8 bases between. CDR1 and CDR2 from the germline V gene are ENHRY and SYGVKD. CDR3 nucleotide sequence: TGTGCCATCAGTGGGGGGACTAGCACAGATACGCAGTATTTT. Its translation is CAISGGTSTDTQYF.

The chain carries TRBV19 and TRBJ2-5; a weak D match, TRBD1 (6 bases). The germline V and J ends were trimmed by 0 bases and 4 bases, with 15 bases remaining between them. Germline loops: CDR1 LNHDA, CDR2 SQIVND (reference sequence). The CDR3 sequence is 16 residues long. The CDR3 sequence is CASSIDQGREGETQYF. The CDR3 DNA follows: TGTGCCAGTAGTATAGACCAGGGGCGAGAGGGAGAGACCCAGTACTTC.

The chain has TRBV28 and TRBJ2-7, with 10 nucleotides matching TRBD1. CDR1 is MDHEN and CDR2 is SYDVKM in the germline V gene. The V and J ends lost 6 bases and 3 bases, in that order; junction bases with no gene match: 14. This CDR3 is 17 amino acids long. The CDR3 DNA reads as TGTGCCAGCAGCCCGCCGGGACAGGGGAAAGCGGTCTACGAGCAGTACTTC. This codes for CASSPPGQGKAVYEQYF.

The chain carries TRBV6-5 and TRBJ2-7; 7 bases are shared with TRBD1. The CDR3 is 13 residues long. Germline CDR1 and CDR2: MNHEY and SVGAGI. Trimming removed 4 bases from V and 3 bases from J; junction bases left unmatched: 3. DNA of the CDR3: TGTGCCAGCAGTTGGGACAGATACTACGAGCAGTACTTC. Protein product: CASSWDRYYEQYF.

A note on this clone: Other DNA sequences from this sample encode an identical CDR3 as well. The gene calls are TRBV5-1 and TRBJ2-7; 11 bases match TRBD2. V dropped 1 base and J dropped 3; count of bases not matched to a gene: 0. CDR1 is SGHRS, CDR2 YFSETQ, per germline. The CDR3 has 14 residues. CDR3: CASSLTSGSYEQYF. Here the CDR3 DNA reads TGCGCCAGCAGCTTGACTAGCGGGAGCTACGAGCAGTACTTC. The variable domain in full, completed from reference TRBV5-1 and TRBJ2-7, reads KAGVTQTPRYLIKTRGQQVTLSCSPISGHRSVSWYQQTPGQGLQFLFEYFSETQRNKGNFPGRFSGRQFSNSRSEMNVSTLELGDSALYLCASSLTSGSYEQYFGPGTRLTVT.

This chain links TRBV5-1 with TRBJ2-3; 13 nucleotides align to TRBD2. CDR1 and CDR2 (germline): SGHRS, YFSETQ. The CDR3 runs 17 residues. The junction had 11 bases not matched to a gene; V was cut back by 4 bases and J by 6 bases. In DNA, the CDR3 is TGCGCCAGCAGCGTAATACTAGCGGGAGGGCCTGGGGATACGCAGTATTTT. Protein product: CASSVILAGGPGDTQYF.

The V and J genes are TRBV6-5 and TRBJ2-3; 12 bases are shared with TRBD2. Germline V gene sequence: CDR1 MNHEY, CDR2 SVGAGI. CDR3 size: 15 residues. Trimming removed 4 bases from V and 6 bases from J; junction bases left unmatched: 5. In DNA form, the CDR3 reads TGTGCCAGCAGTTTCCTAGCGGGAGGGGCGGATACGCAGTATTTT. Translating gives CASSFLAGGADTQYF.

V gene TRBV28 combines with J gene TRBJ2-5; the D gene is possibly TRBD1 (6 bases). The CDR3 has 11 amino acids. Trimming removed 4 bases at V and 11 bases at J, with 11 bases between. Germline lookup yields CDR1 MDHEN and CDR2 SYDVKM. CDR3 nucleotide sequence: TGTGCCAGCAGTTCAGGGGAAGAGCAGTACTTC. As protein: CASSSGEEQYF. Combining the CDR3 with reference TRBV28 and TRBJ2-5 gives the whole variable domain DVKVTQSSRYLVKRTGEKVFLECVQDMDHENMFWYRQDPGLGLRLIYFSYDVKMKEKGDIPEGYSVSREKKERFSLILESASTNQTSMYLCASSSGEEQYFGPGTRLLVL.

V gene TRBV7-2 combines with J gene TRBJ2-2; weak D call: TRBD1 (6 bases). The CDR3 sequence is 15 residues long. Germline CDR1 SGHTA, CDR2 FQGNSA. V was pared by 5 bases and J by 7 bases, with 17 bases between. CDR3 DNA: TGTGCCAGCAGCACACACAGGGTCCAGGGCGGGGAGCTGTTTTTT. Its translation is CASSTHRVQGGELFF.